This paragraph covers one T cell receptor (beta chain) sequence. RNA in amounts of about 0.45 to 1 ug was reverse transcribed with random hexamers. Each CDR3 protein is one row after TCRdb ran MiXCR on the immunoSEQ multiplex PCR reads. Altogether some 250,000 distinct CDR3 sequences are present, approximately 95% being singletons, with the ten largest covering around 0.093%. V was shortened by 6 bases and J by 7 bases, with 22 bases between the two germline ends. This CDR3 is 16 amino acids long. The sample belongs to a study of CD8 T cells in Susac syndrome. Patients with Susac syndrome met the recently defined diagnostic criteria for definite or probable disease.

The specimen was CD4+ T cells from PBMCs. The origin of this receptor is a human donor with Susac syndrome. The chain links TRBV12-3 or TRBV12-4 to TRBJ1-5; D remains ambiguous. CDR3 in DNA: TGTGCCAGCAGCCCTCCTCTGCGGGGAGGTGGGCAGCCCCAGCATTTT. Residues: CASSPPLRGGGQPQHF.